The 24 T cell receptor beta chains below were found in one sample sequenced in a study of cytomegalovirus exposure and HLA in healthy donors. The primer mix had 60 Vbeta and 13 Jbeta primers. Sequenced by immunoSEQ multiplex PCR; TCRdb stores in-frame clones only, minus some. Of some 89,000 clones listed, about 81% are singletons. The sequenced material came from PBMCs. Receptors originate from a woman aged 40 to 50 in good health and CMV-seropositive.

CDR3 nucleotides: TGCGCCAGCAAATTCTCCAGGTTCACAGATACGCAGTATTTT. Translating it yields CASKFSRFTDTQYF. The V and J genes are TRBV5-1 and TRBJ2-3; D gene ambiguous. This CDR3 is built from 14 residues. Germline V gene lookup returns CDR1 SGHRS and CDR2 YFSETQ. V was shortened by 6 bases and J by 2 bases, with 13 bases between the two germline ends.

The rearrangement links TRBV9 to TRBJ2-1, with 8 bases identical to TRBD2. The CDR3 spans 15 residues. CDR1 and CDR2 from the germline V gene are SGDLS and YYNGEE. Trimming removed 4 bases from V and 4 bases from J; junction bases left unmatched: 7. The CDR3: CASSPGGLVYNEQFF. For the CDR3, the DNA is TGTGCCAGCAGCCCCGGGGGACTAGTTTACAATGAGCAGTTCTTC.

CDR3 sequence (DNA): TGCGCCAGCAGAACCGGGACAGGGGCTAGAGATACGCAGTATTTT. Protein product: CASRTGTGARDTQYF. This chain joins TRBV5-1 and TRBJ2-3, with TRBD1 identical over 10 bases. The V gene's germline CDR1 is SGHRS and CDR2 YFSETQ. The CDR3 totals 15 residues. V lost 5 bases to trimming and J lost 5 bases; unmatched junction nucleotides: 8. The full variable domain, rest sourced from reference TRBV5-1 and TRBJ2-3, is KAGVTQTPRYLIKTRGQQVTLSCSPISGHRSVSWYQQTPGQGLQFLFEYFSETQRNKGNFPGRFSGRQFSNSRSEMNVSTLELGDSALYLCASRTGTGARDTQYFGPGTRLTVL.

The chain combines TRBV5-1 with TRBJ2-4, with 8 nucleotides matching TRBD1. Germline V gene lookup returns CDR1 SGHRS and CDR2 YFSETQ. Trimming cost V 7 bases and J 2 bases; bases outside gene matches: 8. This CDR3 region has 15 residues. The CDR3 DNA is TGCGCCAGCGGTTACAGGGGGTATACCAAAAACATTCAGTACTTC. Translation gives CASGYRGYTKNIQYF.

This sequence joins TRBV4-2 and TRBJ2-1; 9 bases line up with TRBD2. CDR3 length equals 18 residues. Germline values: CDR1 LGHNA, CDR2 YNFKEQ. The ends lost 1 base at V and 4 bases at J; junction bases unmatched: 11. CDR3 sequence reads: CASSQGISTSGGYNEQFF. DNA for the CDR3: TGTGCCAGCAGCCAAGGGATTTCGACTAGCGGAGGGTACAATGAGCAGTTCTTC.

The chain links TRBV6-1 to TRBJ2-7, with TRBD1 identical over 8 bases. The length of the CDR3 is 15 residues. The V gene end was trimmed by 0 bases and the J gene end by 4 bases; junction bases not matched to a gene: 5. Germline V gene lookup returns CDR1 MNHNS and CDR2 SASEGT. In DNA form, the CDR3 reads TGTGCCAGCAGTGAAGCCTCAGGGGGCTTATACGAGCAGTACTTC. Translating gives CASSEASGGLYEQYF.

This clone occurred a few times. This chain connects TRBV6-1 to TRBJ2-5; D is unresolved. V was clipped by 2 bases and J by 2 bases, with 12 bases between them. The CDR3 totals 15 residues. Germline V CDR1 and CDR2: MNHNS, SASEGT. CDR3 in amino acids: CASSESVGSQETQYF. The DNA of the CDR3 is TGTGCCAGCAGTGAATCGGTGGGCAGTCAAGAGACCCAGTACTTC.

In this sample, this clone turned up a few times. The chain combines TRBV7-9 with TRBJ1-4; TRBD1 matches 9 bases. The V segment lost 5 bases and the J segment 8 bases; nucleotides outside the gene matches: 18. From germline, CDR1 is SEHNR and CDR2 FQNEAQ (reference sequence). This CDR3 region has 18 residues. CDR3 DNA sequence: TGTGCCAGCAGCCCGGAGGCGGGACAGGGTCCTGTTCCGGAAAAACTGTTTTTT. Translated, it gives CASSPEAGQGPVPEKLFF.

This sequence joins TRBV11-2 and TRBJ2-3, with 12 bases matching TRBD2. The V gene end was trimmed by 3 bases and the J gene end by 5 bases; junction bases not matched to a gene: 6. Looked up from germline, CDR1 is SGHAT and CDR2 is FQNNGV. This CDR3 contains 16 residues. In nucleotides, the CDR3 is TGTGCCAGCAGCTTCCTAGCGGGAGGGCCGGGAGATACGCAGTATTTT. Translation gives CASSFLAGGPGDTQYF.

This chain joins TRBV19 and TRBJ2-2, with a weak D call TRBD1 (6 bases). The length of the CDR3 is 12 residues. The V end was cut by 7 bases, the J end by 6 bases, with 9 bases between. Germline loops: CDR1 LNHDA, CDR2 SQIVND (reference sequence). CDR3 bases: TGTGCCAGTAACAGGGTACCCGGGGAGCTGTTTTTT. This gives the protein CASNRVPGELFF.

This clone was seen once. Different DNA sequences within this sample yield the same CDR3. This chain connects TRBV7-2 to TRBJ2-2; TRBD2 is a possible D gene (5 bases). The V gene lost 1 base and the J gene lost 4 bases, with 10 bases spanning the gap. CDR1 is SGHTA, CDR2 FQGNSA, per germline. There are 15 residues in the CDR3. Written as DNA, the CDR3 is TGTGCCAGCAGCTTAGTCCCGGGGAGCACCGGGGAGCTGTTTTTT. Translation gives CASSLVPGSTGELFF.

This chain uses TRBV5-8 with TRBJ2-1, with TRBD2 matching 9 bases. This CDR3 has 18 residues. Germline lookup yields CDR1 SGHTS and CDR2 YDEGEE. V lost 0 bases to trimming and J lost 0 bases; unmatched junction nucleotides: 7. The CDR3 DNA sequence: TGTGCCAGCAGCTTGGTAATTCTAGCGGGGTACTCCTACAATGAGCAGTTCTTC. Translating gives CASSLVILAGYSYNEQFF. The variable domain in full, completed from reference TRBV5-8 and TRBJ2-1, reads EAGVTQSPTHLIKTRGQQATLRCSPISGHTSVYWYQQALGLGLQFLLWYDEGEERNRGNFPPRFSGRQFPNYSSELNVNALELEDSALYLCASSLVILAGYSYNEQFFGPGTRLTVL.

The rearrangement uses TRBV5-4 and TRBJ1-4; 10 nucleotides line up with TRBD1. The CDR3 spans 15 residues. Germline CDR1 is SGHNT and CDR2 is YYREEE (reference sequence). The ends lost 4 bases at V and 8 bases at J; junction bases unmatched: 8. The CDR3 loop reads CASSRGTGDTEKLFF. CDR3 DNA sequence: TGTGCCAGCAGCCGAGGGACAGGGGATACGGAAAAACTGTTTTTT.

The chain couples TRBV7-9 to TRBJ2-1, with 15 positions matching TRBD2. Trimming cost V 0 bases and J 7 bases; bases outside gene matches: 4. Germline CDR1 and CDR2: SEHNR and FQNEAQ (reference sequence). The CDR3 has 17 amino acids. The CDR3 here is CASSLAGGTSGRNEQFF. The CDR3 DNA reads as TGTGCCAGCAGCTTAGCGGGAGGGACTAGCGGGAGGAATGAGCAGTTCTTC.

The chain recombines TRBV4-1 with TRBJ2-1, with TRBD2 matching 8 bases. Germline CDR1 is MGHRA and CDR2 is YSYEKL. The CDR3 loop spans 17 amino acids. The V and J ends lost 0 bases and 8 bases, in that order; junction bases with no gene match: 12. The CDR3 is CASSQEAWSGGRDEQFF. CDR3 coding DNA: TGCGCCAGCAGCCAAGAGGCTTGGAGCGGGGGACGCGATGAGCAGTTCTTC.

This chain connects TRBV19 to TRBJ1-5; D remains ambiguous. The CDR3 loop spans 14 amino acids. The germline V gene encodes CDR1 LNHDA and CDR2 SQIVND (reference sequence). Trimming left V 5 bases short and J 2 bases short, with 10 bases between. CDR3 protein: CASSPVEGNQPQHF. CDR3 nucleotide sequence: TGTGCCAGTAGTCCAGTGGAGGGCAATCAGCCCCAGCATTTT.

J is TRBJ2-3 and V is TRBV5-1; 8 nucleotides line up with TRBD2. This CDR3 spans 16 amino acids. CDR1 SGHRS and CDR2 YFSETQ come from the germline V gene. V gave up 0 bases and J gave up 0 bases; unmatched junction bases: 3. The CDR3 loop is CASSLGVAGSTDTQYF. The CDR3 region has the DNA TGCGCCAGCAGCTTGGGGGTAGCGGGAAGCACAGATACGCAGTATTTT.

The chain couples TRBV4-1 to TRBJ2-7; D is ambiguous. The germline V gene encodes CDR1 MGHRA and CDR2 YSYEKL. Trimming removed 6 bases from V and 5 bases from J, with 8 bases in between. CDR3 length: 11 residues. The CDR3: CASSTSHEQYF. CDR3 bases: TGCGCCAGCAGTACTTCCCACGAGCAGTACTTC.

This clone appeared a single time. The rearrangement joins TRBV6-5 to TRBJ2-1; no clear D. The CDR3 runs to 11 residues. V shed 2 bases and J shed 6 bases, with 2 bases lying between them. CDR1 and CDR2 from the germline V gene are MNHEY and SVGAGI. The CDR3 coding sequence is TGTGCCAGCAGTTACCTCAATGAGCAGTTCTTC. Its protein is CASSYLNEQFF.

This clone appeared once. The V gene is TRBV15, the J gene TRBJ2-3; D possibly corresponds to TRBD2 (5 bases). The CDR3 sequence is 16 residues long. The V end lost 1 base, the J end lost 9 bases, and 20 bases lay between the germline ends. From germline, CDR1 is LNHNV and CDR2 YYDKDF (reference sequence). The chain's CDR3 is CATSRVSGGHRYTQYF. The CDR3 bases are TGTGCCACCAGCAGAGTAAGCGGAGGCCACAGATACACGCAGTATTTT. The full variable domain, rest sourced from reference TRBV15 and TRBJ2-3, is DAMVIQNPRYQVTQFGKPVTLSCSQTLNHNVMYWYQQKSSQAPKLLFHYYDKDFNNEADTPDNFQSRRPNTSFCFLDIRSPGLGDTAMYLCATSRVSGGHRYTQYFGPGTRLTVL.

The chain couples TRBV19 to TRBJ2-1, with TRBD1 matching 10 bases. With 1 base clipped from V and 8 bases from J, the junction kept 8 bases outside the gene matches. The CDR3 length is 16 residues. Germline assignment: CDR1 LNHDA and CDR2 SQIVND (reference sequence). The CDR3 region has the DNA TGTGCCAGTAGTATAGGAGGGACAGGGGCTAGGGATGAGCAGTTCTTC. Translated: CASSIGGTGARDEQFF.

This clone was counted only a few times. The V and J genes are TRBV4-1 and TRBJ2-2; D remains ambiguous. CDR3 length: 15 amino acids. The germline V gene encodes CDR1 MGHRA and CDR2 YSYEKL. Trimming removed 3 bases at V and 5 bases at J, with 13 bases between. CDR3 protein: CASSQNPTQTGELFF. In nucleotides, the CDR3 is TGCGCCAGCAGCCAGAACCCCACTCAAACCGGGGAGCTGTTTTTT.

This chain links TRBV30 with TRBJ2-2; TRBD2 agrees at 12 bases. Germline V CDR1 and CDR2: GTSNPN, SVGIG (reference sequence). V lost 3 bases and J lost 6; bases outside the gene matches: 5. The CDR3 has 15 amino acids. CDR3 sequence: CAWRVTSGSPGELFF. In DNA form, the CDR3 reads TGTGCCTGGAGGGTGACTAGCGGGAGCCCCGGGGAGCTGTTTTTT.

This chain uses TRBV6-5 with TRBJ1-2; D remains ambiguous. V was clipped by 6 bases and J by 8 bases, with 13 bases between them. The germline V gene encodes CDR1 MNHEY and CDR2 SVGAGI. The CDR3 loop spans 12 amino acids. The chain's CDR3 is CASRDPGLGYTF. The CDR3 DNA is TGTGCCAGCAGAGACCCAGGTTTAGGCTACACCTTC.